This T cell receptor beta chain stems from a study of OX40 agonist ivuxolimab in advanced cancers. Study information: Ivuxolimab is a fully human IgG2 antibody that activates OX40 (CD134). The dose-escalation group included hepatocellular carcinoma, melanoma, renal cell carcinoma and head and neck cancer. Three patients showed partial responses: one hepatocellular carcinoma and two cutaneous melanoma cases. Study-level points and caveats: In CD8+ T cells, expanded clones were on average more numerous than in CD4+.

V was clipped by 5 bases and J by 5 bases, with 12 bases between them. The CDR3 loop spans 13 amino acids. Germline CDR1 and CDR2: MNHEY and SVGAGI. Libraries were prepared by immunoSEQ multiplex PCR; TCRdb keeps only in-frame clonotypes and omits some of them. The table records some 77,000 clones, 70% to 90% of them present only once. About this clone itself: What it binds is unknown.

The gene calls are TRBV6-5 and TRBJ1-1; D call uncertain. This sequence was found in an adult with an advanced solid tumor such as melanoma, head and neck, liver or kidney cancer. This sample comprised CD4+ or CD8+ T cells sorted from blood, obtained in a trial of the OX40 agonist ivuxolimab. Written as DNA, the CDR3 is TGTGCCAGCAGTAGGGATGGGAGAACTGAAGCTTTCTTT. It translates to CASSRDGRTEAFF.